The 24 T cell receptor beta chains in this list originate from one sample, sequenced in a study of T-cell memory formation after mild COVID-19. TCRdb re-called the 5' RACE reads with MiXCR, one entry per CDR3 protein. The table shows under 3,000 distinct CDR3 sequences, with over 65% occurring only once. Source material: PBMCs or a T cell subset sorted from them (not recorded which). The origin of the receptors is an adult who had mild COVID-19 (a few samples of this study predate the infection). Cell type and time point are not known.

The genes are TRBV12-3 or TRBV12-4 and TRBJ2-7; a weak D match, TRBD2 (6 bases). This CDR3 has 15 amino acids. Trimming stripped 3 bases from V and 7 bases from J, with 19 bases between. CDR3 DNA: TGTGCCAGCAGTTTTGGGCGGGATGCCTTATTGGAGCAGTACTTC. It codes for CASSFGRDALLEQYF.

This clonotype rates as large. DNA of the CDR3: TGTGCCACCAGTTCAGGGCCCTACGAGCAGTACTTC. Protein: CATSSGPYEQYF. The chain uses TRBV24-1 and TRBJ2-7, with a tentative D call TRBD1 (5 bases). The CDR3 length is 12 residues. V was cut by 6 bases and J by 2 bases, with 7 bases left in between. Germline V gene data show CDR1 as KGHDR and CDR2 as SFDVKD.

The rearrangement uses TRBV5-1 and TRBJ2-7; 7 nucleotides agree with TRBD2. CDR3 size: 13 residues. CDR1 and CDR2 from the germline V gene are SGHRS and YFSETQ. The trim removed 4 bases at V and 3 bases at J, leaving 4 bases unmatched. The CDR3 spells CASSLGGNYEQYF. CDR3 sequence (DNA): TGCGCCAGCAGCCTGGGGGGGAACTACGAGCAGTACTTC.

This chain connects TRBV6-5 to TRBJ2-3; D is ambiguous. CDR3 length: 15 amino acids. Per germline, CDR1 MNHEY and CDR2 SVGAGI. Trimming removed 4 bases from V and 6 bases from J, with 17 bases in between. The CDR3 loop is CASSFRDRAGDTQYF. The CDR3 DNA sequence: TGTGCCAGCAGTTTTCGAGACCGGGCCGGCGATACGCAGTATTTT.

V is TRBV7-2 and J is TRBJ1-5; 9 nucleotides line up with TRBD1. Trimming removed 5 bases from V and 6 bases from J; junction bases left unmatched: 17. Germline-derived CDR1 and CDR2 are SGHTA and FQGNSA. The CDR3 covers 18 residues. The CDR3 loop reads CASSASLYRGRLGQPQHF. The CDR3 nucleotides are TGTGCCAGCAGCGCCTCCCTGTACAGGGGGCGTCTGGGTCAGCCCCAGCATTTT.

This clonotype showed up just once. The chain couples TRBV4-2 to TRBJ2-7; 11 nucleotides match TRBD1. There are 16 residues in the CDR3. Germline values: CDR1 LGHNA, CDR2 YNFKEQ. Losses at the gene ends were 0 bases for V and 3 bases for J; bases not matched to a gene: 4. This chain's CDR3 is CASSQDRGTGGYEQYF. CDR3 DNA sequence: TGTGCCAGCAGCCAAGATAGGGGGACAGGGGGCTACGAGCAGTACTTC.

The CDR3 DNA reads TGTGCCAGCAGTACTACGGGGGGCCCTGAGACCCAGTACTTC. Translating it yields CASSTTGGPETQYF. The chain uses TRBV6-5 and TRBJ2-5; D is possibly TRBD2 (7 bases). V was pared by 5 bases and J by 5 bases, with 15 bases between. Per germline, CDR1 MNHEY and CDR2 SVGAGI. The CDR3 runs to 14 residues.

This clonotype is large in the sample. The chain combines TRBV2 with TRBJ2-1; no definite D call. CDR3 length equals 14 residues. Germline loops: CDR1 SNHLY, CDR2 FYNNEI. The V end lost 6 bases, the J end lost 6 bases, and 15 bases lay between the germline ends. For the CDR3, the DNA is TGTGCCAGCAGCGTGGATGGCAGAAGCAATGAGCAGTTCTTC. Its translation is CASSVDGRSNEQFF. Based on the CDR3 plus reference TRBV2 and TRBJ2-1, the full variable domain is EPEVTQTPSHQVTQMGQEVILRCVPISNHLYFYWYRQILGQKVEFLVSFYNNEISEKSEIFDDQFSVERPDGSNFTLKIRSTKLEDSAMYFCASSVDGRSNEQFFGPGTRLTVL.

This chain connects TRBV5-1 to TRBJ2-7; D may be TRBD1 (7 bases). CDR3 length: 14 amino acids. The V and J ends lost 5 bases and 3 bases respectively, with 15 bases between them. CDR1 and CDR2 (germline): SGHRS, YFSETQ. Here the CDR3 reads CASRGGDRGYEQYF. CDR3 nucleotide sequence: TGCGCCAGCAGAGGAGGGGACAGAGGCTACGAGCAGTACTTC. Drawing the rest from reference TRBV5-1 and TRBJ2-7, the complete variable domain is KAGVTQTPRYLIKTRGQQVTLSCSPISGHRSVSWYQQTPGQGLQFLFEYFSETQRNKGNFPGRFSGRQFSNSRSEMNVSTLELGDSALYLCASRGGDRGYEQYFGPGTRLTVT.

This clonotype is medium-sized within its sample. The V call is TRBV19, the J call TRBJ1-1; 9 nucleotides match TRBD1. Germline V gives CDR1 LNHDA, CDR2 SQIVND (reference sequence). V lost 7 bases, J lost 10 bases, and 19 bases stayed unmatched. The CDR3 extends over 16 amino acids. CDR3 bases: TGTGCCAGTATCGGGACAGGGTCTCGAGTATCAGGGGGAGCTTTCTTT. It is translated as CASIGTGSRVSGGAFF.

The V gene is TRBV12-3 or TRBV12-4, the J gene TRBJ2-3, with 9 nucleotides matching TRBD1. The CDR3 contains 14 residues. V lost 8 bases to trimming and J lost 1 base; unmatched junction nucleotides: 4. The chain's CDR3 is CASRRTGGTDTQYF. The CDR3 DNA is TGTGCCAGCCGCCGGACAGGGGGCACAGATACGCAGTATTTT.

The CDR3 is CASSEAGISGNTIYF. The CDR3 DNA sequence: TGTGCCAGCAGTGAGGCAGGGATCTCTGGAAACACCATATATTTT. V is TRBV2 and J is TRBJ1-3, with a possible D match to TRBD1 (5 bases). The CDR3 totals 15 residues. V gave up 3 bases and J gave up 0 bases, with 9 bases separating them. From germline, CDR1 is SNHLY and CDR2 FYNNEI.

Relative to its sample, this clonotype is large. The V call is TRBV9, the J call TRBJ2-2, with D unresolved. CDR3 length: 13 amino acids. Germline CDR1 SGDLS, CDR2 YYNGEE. V was shortened by 1 base and J by 3 bases, with 4 bases between the two germline ends. CDR3 amino acids: CASSVLHTGELFF. The CDR3 DNA is TGTGCCAGCAGCGTATTACACACCGGGGAGCTGTTTTTT. The whole variable domain, remainder taken from reference TRBV9 and TRBJ2-2, is DSGVTQTPKHLITATGQRVTLRCSPRSGDLSVYWYQQSLDQGLQFLIQYYNGEERAKGNILERFSAQQFPDLHSELNLSSLELGDSALYFCASSVLHTGELFFGEGSRLTVL.

This chain uses TRBV20-1 with TRBJ2-7; D not certain. Looked up from germline, CDR1 is DFQATT and CDR2 is SNEGSKA (reference sequence). This CDR3 is built from 12 residues. The V end was cut by 1 base, the J end by 2 bases, with 6 bases between. DNA of the CDR3: TGCAGTGCTAGAGTTGGCACCTACGAGCAGTACTTC. This encodes CSARVGTYEQYF.

This clonotype is judged large. V gene TRBV10-3 combines with J gene TRBJ2-7; tentative D call: TRBD2 (5 bases). The CDR3 contains 15 residues. Germline CDR1 is ENHRY and CDR2 is SYGVKD. The ends were cut back, 3 bases at V and 9 bases at J, with 21 bases in the middle. The CDR3 sequence: CAISDLASPPNGQYF. CDR3 coding DNA: TGTGCCATCAGTGACCTAGCCTCACCCCCAAACGGGCAGTACTTC.

The chain combines TRBV18 with TRBJ2-3; D not resolved. This CDR3 is 12 amino acids long. Germline CDR1 is KGHSH and CDR2 is LQKENI. The ends were cut back, 6 bases at V and 6 bases at J, with 10 bases in the middle. The CDR3 here is CASSRSQDTQYF. The CDR3 bases are TGTGCCAGCTCTCGTAGTCAGGATACGCAGTATTTT.

V gene TRBV4-3 combines with J gene TRBJ2-7, with 10 positions matching TRBD1. The V and J ends lost 1 base and 11 bases, in that order; junction bases with no gene match: 5. CDR3 size: 13 residues. Germline CDR1 is LGHNA and CDR2 is YSLEER. The CDR3 protein is CASSQVPGQGEYF. CDR3 DNA sequence: TGCGCCAGCAGCCAAGTGCCCGGACAGGGGGAGTACTTC.

This clonotype ranks as large (0.1 to 1%). The V gene is TRBV12-3 or TRBV12-4, the J gene TRBJ2-1; 9 bases are a match to TRBD2. The CDR3 has 15 residues. With V trimmed by 6 bases and J by 7 bases, 10 bases remained unmatched. This chain's CDR3 is CASSPPGLAGNEQFF. DNA for the CDR3: TGTGCCAGCAGCCCTCCGGGACTAGCCGGTAATGAGCAGTTCTTC.

As for this clonotype: A read error may account for a junction end that differs from germline. This chain uses TRBV4-3 with TRBJ2-1; the D gene is possibly TRBD2 (5 bases). The CDR3 is 12 amino acids. CDR1 and CDR2 from the germline V gene are LGHNA and YSLEER. The CDR3 spells CASSQGSSRLIF. The CDR3 DNA is TGCGCCAGCAGCCAGGGTTCTAGCCGGCTGATCTTC.

This clonotype has only one observation. J is TRBJ2-3 and V is TRBV9, with D perhaps TRBD2 (5 bases). V shed 3 bases and J shed 1 base, with 15 bases lying between them. CDR3 length equals 16 residues. CDR1 is SGDLS, CDR2 YYNGEE, per germline. CDR3 sequence: CASSDGRAGGTDTQYF. CDR3 in DNA: TGTGCCAGCAGCGATGGAAGGGCGGGCGGCACAGATACGCAGTATTTT. Full variable domain (rest looked up from reference TRBV9 and TRBJ2-3): DSGVTQTPKHLITATGQRVTLRCSPRSGDLSVYWYQQSLDQGLQFLIQYYNGEERAKGNILERFSAQQFPDLHSELNLSSLELGDSALYFCASSDGRAGGTDTQYFGPGTRLTVL.

This clonotype was detected only once. The J gene is TRBJ2-1, the V gene TRBV9; D remains unclear. The CDR3 covers 14 residues. The germline V and J ends were trimmed by 1 base and 4 bases, with 9 bases remaining between them. Germline CDR1 reads SGDLS; CDR2 reads YYNGEE. CDR3 sequence: CASSVRADYNEQFF. CDR3 DNA sequence: TGTGCCAGCAGCGTACGGGCGGATTACAATGAGCAGTTCTTC.

The chain couples TRBV12-3 or TRBV12-4 to TRBJ2-7; D call uncertain. Trimming removed 3 bases from V and 6 bases from J, with 12 bases in between. The CDR3 totals 13 residues. For the CDR3, the DNA is TGTGCCAGCAGTTTCGGGTCTGGTGGCGAGCAGTACTTC. Its protein product is CASSFGSGGEQYF.

The DNA of the CDR3 is TGTGCCAGCAGCTCGAGAAGTGTTACGGGAAAACTGTTTTTT. This gives the protein CASSSRSVTGKLFF. The genes are TRBV7-9 and TRBJ1-4; no reliable D call. The V gene lost 4 bases and the J gene lost 10 bases, with 16 bases spanning the gap. The CDR3 is 14 amino acids. Germline-derived CDR1 and CDR2 are SEHNR and FQNEAQ (reference sequence).

In its sample, this clonotype was seen a few times. J is TRBJ2-3 and V is TRBV25-1; 7 nucleotides align to TRBD1. The CDR3 has 14 residues. Germline V gives CDR1 MGHDK, CDR2 SYGVNS. The J segment lost 1 base and the V segment lost 6 bases, leaving 4 bases of the junction unmatched. The CDR3 DNA sequence: TGTGCCAGCAGGAGGGGGACAGGCACAGATACGCAGTATTTT. Protein: CASRRGTGTDTQYF. Full variable domain (outside the CDR3, taken from reference TRBV25-1 and TRBJ2-3): EADIYQTPRYLVIGTGKKITLECSQTMGHDKMYWYQQDPGMELHLIHYSYGVNSTEKGDLSSESTVSRIRTEHFPLTLESARPSHTSQYLCASRRGTGTDTQYFGPGTRLTVL.